This T cell receptor beta chain comes out of a study of cytomegalovirus exposure and HLA in healthy donors. The PCR contained 60 Vbeta and 13 Jbeta primers. The repertoire was sequenced with immunoSEQ multiplex PCR; TCRdb's copy has only in-frame clones and lacks some. Here the sample spans about 52,000 clones, 55% to 65% being singletons. The junction had 24 bases not matched to a gene; V was cut back by 6 bases and J by 7 bases. The CDR3 runs 19 residues. CDR1 is SGHDT and CDR2 is YYEEEE in the germline V gene. The clonotype was recovered from a human donor in good health. The J gene is TRBJ2-1, the V gene TRBV5-6, with TRBD1 matching 8 bases. Sequencing input: PBMCs. CDR3 residues: CASNAWTGSVRSLANEQFF. The CDR3 DNA is TGTGCCAGCAACGCTTGGACAGGGAGTGTACGAAGCCTAGCAAATGAGCAGTTCTTC.